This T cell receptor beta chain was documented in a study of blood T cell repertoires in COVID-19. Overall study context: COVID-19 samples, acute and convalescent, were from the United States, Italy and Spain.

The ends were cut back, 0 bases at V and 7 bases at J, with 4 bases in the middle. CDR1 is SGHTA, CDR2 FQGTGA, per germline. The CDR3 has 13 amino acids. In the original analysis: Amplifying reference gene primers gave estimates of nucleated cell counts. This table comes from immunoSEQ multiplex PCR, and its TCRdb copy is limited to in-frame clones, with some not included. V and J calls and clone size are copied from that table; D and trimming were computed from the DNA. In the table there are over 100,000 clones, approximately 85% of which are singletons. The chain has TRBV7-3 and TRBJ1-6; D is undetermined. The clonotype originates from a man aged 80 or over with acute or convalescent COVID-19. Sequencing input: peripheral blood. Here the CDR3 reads CASSLTANSPLHF. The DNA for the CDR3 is TGTGCCAGCAGCTTAACAGCAAATTCACCCCTCCACTTT.